This TCR beta chain was documented in a study of blood T cell repertoires in COVID-19 (dated by TCRdb to about 2020). At the level of the whole study: Samples from collaborators originated in the United States, Italy and Spain and spanned both the acute and convalescent phases of COVID-19. The repertoires were released in a freely available public database meant as a resource for research on the immune response to SARS-CoV-2. HLA class I and class II types, where available, came from metadata supplied by the sample provider rather than from assay-based typing. A de-identified subject ID, COVID-19 status, age in years and sex were almost always included in the sample metadata. Subjects who had been exposed to COVID-19, were actively infected with it, or had recovered from it provided the deeply sampled blood TCRbeta repertoires that made up the dataset. The material from the prospective study consisted of cDNA or gDNA derived from T cells, B-cell-depleted T cells, or PBMCs. The samples were drawn from two sources: the first 160 participants of the ongoing ImmuneRACE study, and over 950 subjects contributed by 6 global collaborators.

Note on this clone: Its target antigen remains unknown. Nothing much larger sits one base from this clone, and base qualities are not available.

The immunoSEQ Assay, a bias-controlled multiplex PCR, was used to amplify TCRbeta CDR3 regions from genomic DNA. Processing in the source paper ran as follows. The number of nucleated cells in each sample was estimated by amplification of reference gene primers within the assay. Sequence reads were collapsed and filtered to measure the absolute abundance of every unique TCRbeta CDR3 rearrangement. For each sample, productive Simpson clonality was calculated by taking the square root of Simpson's diversity index across productive rearrangements. TCRdb provides this immuneACCESS table in a form limited to in-frame rearrangements. Some clones are lacking; in checked studies, under half of them reflect an unresolved V gene, and why the rest are absent is not known. Clone size and V and J calls were adopted from that table, with D and trimming inferred from the DNA. Here the sample has some 150,000 clones; around 88% occur a single time. The top ten hold 1.5% of the sample.

The paper's findings and limits, for the study overall: The quantity of clinical and demographic metadata differed by source and by participant and was supplied without curation.

Collaborating institutions collected whole blood in K2EDTA tubes following their own protocols. For TCRbeta analysis, collaborator samples were shipped as frozen whole blood, as isolated PBMCs, or as DNA extracted from either sample type. Per the germline V gene (reference sequence), SEHNR is the CDR1 and FQNEAQ is the CDR2. V loses 5 bases at its end and J loses 4 bases; junction bases beyond the gene matches: 8. Inclusive of the bounding cysteine and phenylalanine, the CDR3 is 15 residues long. The kept DNA is CDR3 alone, 45 bases in frame from the first base. Specimen: peripheral blood. The clonotype originates from an older woman with acute or convalescent COVID-19. The chain couples TRBV7-9 to TRBJ2-3; the junction holds 8 bases that match TRBD2. CDR3 sequence: CASSRPPGGADTQYF. Here is the DNA: TGTGCCAGCAGCCGGCCTCCGGGGGGGGCAGATACGCAGTATTTT.